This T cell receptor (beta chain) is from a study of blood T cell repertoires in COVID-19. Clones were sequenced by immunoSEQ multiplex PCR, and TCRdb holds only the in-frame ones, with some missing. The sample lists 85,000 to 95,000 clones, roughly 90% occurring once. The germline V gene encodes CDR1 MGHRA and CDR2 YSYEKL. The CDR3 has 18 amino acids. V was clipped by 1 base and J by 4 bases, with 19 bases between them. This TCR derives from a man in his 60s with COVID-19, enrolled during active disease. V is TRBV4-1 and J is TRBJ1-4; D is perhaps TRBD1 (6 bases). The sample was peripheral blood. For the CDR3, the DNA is TGCGCCAGCAGCCAAGGGGAGTCGGGGGGCGGAGGTAATGAAAAACTGTTTTTT. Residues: CASSQGESGGGGNEKLFF.